This T cell receptor (beta chain) was documented in a study of OX40 agonist ivuxolimab in advanced cancers. Study findings and constraints: There were also nonresponders showing low normalized T-cell clonal expansion. With doses of 0.1-3.0 mg/kg, partial responders showed among the lowest clonal expansion.

Blood was sampled at baseline, cycle 4 day 1, and cycle 7 day 1. The CDR3 length is 14 residues. V lost 2 bases and J 5 bases, leaving 12 bases between the germline ends. The germline V gene encodes CDR1 MGHRA and CDR2 YSYEKL. This clone has only a few counts. No antigen is known for it. Data came from immunoSEQ multiplex PCR; TCRdb stores just in-frame clones and leaves some out. The table includes around 12,000 clones, just under 90% detected once. This specimen was CD4+ or CD8+ T cells sorted from blood, taken in a trial of the OX40 agonist ivuxolimab. This receptor was obtained from an adult with an advanced solid tumor such as melanoma, head and neck, liver or kidney cancer. The chain is built from TRBV4-1 and TRBJ2-5; maybe TRBD2 (6 bases). CDR3 sequence reads: CASSQNAGTETQYF. Here the CDR3 DNA reads TGCGCCAGCAGCCAAAACGCGGGGACGGAGACCCAGTACTTC.